This TCR beta chain was documented in a study of CD8+CD57+ T cells in acquired aplastic anemia. Study context: The study obtained an average of 3.2 ug of DNA from sorted CD4+ and CD8+ cells.

Concerning this clonotype itself: Its specificity is unknown.

In germline, CDR1 is SQVTM, CDR2 ANQGSEA. CDR3 length equals 12 residues. V was shortened by 5 bases and J by 5 bases, with 12 bases between the two germline ends. Researchers used genomic DNA as the template to profile TCR beta VDJ and CDR3. Each CDR3 protein is one row after TCRdb ran MiXCR on the reads. In the table there are 250,000 to 300,000 distinct CDR3 sequences, approximately 56% of which are singletons. Study-wide results and limits: A significant difference in CD8+ Simpson's diversity between patients and controls was not found. Around 30 sequences, all CD8+ CDR3, were shared between patients and controls.

Sample: sorted CD4+, CD8+, or CD8+CD57+ T cells (not recorded which) from PBMCs. The clonotype originates from a human donor with severe aplastic anemia or a healthy control (not recorded which). The rearrangement links TRBV29-1 to TRBJ2-5; D is perhaps TRBD1 (6 bases). The CDR3 sequence: CSVQQGRETQYF. As DNA, the CDR3 is TGCAGCGTTCAACAGGGCCGGGAGACCCAGTACTTC.